A selection of T cell receptor beta chains follows, all from one sample in a study of blood T cell repertoires in COVID-19. TCRdb keeps only in-frame clones here, not all; method: immunoSEQ multiplex PCR. The sample records 150,000 to 200,000 clones, over 80% being singletons. Input material: peripheral blood. The receptors shown here come from a woman of 80 years or more with active or convalescent COVID-19. Each CDR3 is given with its conserved first and last residue. The D gene is left open where the match is weak. The listing skips clone size in some rows; elsewhere it reads once, few, many or a size class.

once	TRBD1	TRBJ1-1	TRBV11-2	CASSPGQGNAEAFF	TGTGCCAGCAGCCCGGGACAGGGGAACGCTGAAGCTTTCTTT
few	NA	TRBJ1-3	TRBV5-8	CASSPMSSGNTIYF	TGTGCCAGCAGCCCAATGTCCTCTGGAAACACCATATATTTT
NA	TRBD1	TRBJ1-2	TRBV12-5	CASGNPDREAGYTF	TGTGCTAGTGGTAATCCGGACAGGGAGGCTGGCTACACCTTC
NA	NA	TRBJ1-2	TRBV5-6	CASSLATQQGYGYTF	TGTGCCAGCAGCTTGGCTACCCAACAGGGCTATGGCTACACCTTC
NA	TRBD1	TRBJ1-4	TRBV7-2	CASSPDRGGEKLFF	TGTGCCAGCAGCCCTGACAGGGGTGGAGAAAAACTGTTTTTT
NA	NA	TRBJ2-1	TRBV24-1	CATESGRNEQFF	TGTGCCACCGAAAGTGGGAGGAATGAGCAGTTCTTC
NA	NA	TRBJ1-1	TRBV7-9	CASSLIKGVGTEAFF	TGTGCCAGCAGCTTAATCAAGGGAGTGGGGACTGAAGCTTTCTTT
NA	TRBD2	TRBJ2-7	TRBV7-8	CASSLGSGGGSYEQYF	TGTGCCAGCAGCTTAGGCAGCGGGGGGGGCTCCTACGAGCAGTACTTC
NA	NA	TRBJ1-3	TRBV7-2	CASSSSSDTIYF	TGTGCCAGCAGCTCCTCCAGTGATACCATATATTTT
NA	TRBD1	TRBJ1-5	TRBV27	CASSKGTGRGQPQHF	TGTGCCAGCAGTAAAGGGACAGGGAGGGGTCAGCCCCAGCATTTT
few	NA	TRBJ2-6	TRBV4-3	CASSQEGWGPGANVLTF	TGCGCCAGCAGCCAAGAGGGTTGGGGGCCTGGGGCCAACGTCCTGACTTTC
NA	NA	TRBJ1-5	TRBV7-9	CASRGGARWSNQPQHF	TGTGCCAGCAGGGGAGGGGCGCGGTGGAGCAATCAGCCCCAGCATTTT
NA	NA	TRBJ2-5	TRBV5-8	CASSLGQLQETQYF	TGTGCCAGCAGCTTGGGACAGTTACAAGAGACCCAGTACTTC
NA	NA	TRBJ2-1	TRBV4-3	CASSQDSAGSYNEQFF	TGCGCCAGCAGCCAAGATAGCGCGGGGTCATACAATGAGCAGTTCTTC
NA	NA	TRBJ1-2	TRBV12-3/TRBV12-4	CASRPQGGGYTF	TGTGCCAGCAGGCCCCAAGGCGGCGGCTACACCTTC
NA	NA	TRBJ1-5	TRBV4-3	CASSQEFPGGRVSNQPQHF	TGCGCCAGCAGCCAAGAATTCCCTGGGGGCAGGGTTAGCAATCAGCCCCAGCATTTT
few	NA	TRBJ1-2	TRBV12-5	CASGLRGEANYGYTF	TGTGCTAGTGGTTTGCGGGGGGAGGCTAACTATGGCTACACCTTC
NA	NA	TRBJ1-5	TRBV7-2	CASSLGMEQPQHF	TGTGCCAGCAGCTTAGGAATGGAGCAGCCCCAGCATTTT
NA	NA	TRBJ1-4	TRBV4-3	CASSQDETENEKLFF	TGCGCCAGCAGCCAAGATGAGACTGAAAATGAAAAACTGTTTTTT
NA	TRBD1	TRBJ1-1	TRBV6-5	CASRDRGDTEAFF	TGTGCCAGCAGGGACAGGGGGGACACTGAAGCTTTCTTT
few	NA	TRBJ1-1	TRBV19	CASTTRGVSQRNTEAFF	TGTGCCAGTACCACCAGGGGAGTAAGTCAGAGGAACACTGAAGCTTTCTTT
NA	TRBD1	TRBJ1-2	TRBV5-1	CASSSQGAGYGYTF	TGCGCCAGCAGTTCACAGGGGGCGGGCTATGGCTACACCTTC
NA	TRBD1	TRBJ2-3	TRBV24-1	CATRLGQGVPVAQYF	TGTGCCACCAGGTTGGGACAGGGGGTCCCCGTGGCGCAGTATTTT
NA	TRBD1	TRBJ1-5	TRBV12-5	CASGSTTGGIGGNQPQHF	TGTGCTAGTGGTTCAACTACAGGGGGCATTGGTGGCAATCAGCCCCAGCATTTT
NA	NA	TRBJ1-1	TRBV28	CASSLDRRSTEAFF	TGTGCCAGCAGTTTAGACAGACGGTCTACTGAAGCTTTCTTT
few	TRBD1	TRBJ1-1	TRBV18	CASSPPAGGRTEAFF	TGTGCCAGCTCACCACCAGCAGGGGGCAGGACTGAAGCTTTCTTT
NA	NA	TRBJ2-6	TRBV19	CASTGFALSGANVLTF	TGTGCCAGTACAGGGTTCGCGCTTTCTGGGGCCAACGTCCTGACTTTC
NA	NA	TRBJ1-5	TRBV12-3/TRBV12-4	CASSLVPDKGLHF	TGTGCCAGCAGTTTAGTCCCGGACAAGGGCCTGCATTTT
NA	TRBD1	TRBJ2-7	TRBV3-1/TRBV3-2	CASSQTGQGKYEQYF	TGTGCCAGCAGCCAGACGGGACAGGGGAAATACGAGCAGTACTTC